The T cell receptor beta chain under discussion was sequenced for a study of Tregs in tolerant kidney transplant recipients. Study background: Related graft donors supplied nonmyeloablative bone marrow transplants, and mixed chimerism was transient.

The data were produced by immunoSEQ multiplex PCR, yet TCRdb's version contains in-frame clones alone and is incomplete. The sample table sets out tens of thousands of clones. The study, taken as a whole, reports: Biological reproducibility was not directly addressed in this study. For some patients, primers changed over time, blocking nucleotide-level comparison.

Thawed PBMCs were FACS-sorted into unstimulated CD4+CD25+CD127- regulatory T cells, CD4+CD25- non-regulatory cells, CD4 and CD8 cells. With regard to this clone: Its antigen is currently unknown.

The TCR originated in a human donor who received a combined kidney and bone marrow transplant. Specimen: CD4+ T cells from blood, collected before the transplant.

The CDR3: CASLKVDRDTEAFF. CDR3 DNA, as far as it was read: TGTGCCAGTTTAAAAGTTGACAGGGACACTGAA. The V and J genes are TRBV19 and TRBJ1-1; 7 bases agree with TRBD1. The read stops 3 residues short of the end of the CDR3; the missing end is completed from the germline J gene. CDR3 length: 14 amino acids. The V gene's germline CDR1 is LNHDA and CDR2 SQIVND (reference sequence). After removal of 8 bases from V and 3 bases from J, the junction contained 9 bases not matched to a gene.